This T cell receptor beta chain stems from a study of blood T cell repertoires in COVID-19. On the study more broadly: T cells, B-cell-depleted T cells, or PBMCs supplied cDNA or gDNA.

In the authors' workflow: Using reference gene primer amplification, nucleated cell counts were estimated. Sequencing used immunoSEQ multiplex PCR; TCRdb keeps in-frame clones, though not all of them. The V and J calls and clone size come from that table; D and trimming were worked out from the DNA. Here the sample spans 400,000 to 450,000 clones, roughly nine tenths being singletons. CDR1 and CDR2 (germline): SEHNR, FQNEAQ (reference sequence). Trimming left V 5 bases short and J 0 bases short, with 8 bases between. This CDR3 has 14 residues. Two negative PCRs, clearance, or symptom resolution were required of recovered Cohort 3 donors.

Sequenced material: PBMCs or T cells enriched from blood (not recorded which). The chain couples TRBV7-9 to TRBJ1-3; D is uncertain. The TCR comes from a man younger than 40 who had recovered from COVID-19. The CDR3 here is CASSLSDSGNTIYF. The CDR3 DNA is TGTGCCAGCAGCCTCAGCGACTCTGGAAACACCATATATTTT.